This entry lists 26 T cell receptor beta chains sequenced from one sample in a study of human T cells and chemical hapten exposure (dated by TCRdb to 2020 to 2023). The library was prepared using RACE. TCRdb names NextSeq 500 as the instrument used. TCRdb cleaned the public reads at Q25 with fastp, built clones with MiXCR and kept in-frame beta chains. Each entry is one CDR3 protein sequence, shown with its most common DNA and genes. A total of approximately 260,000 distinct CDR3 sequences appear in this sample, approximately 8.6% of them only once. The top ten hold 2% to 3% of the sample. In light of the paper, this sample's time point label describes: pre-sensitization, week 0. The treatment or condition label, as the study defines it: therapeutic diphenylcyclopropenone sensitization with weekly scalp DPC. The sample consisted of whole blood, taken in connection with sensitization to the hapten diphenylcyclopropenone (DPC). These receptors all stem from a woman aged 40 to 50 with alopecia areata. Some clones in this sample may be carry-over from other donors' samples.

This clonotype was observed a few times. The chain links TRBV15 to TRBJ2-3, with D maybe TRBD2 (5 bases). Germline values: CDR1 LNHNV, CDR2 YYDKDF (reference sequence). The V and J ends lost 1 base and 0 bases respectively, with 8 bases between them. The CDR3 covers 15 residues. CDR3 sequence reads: CATSRVWTSTDTQYF. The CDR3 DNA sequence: TGTGCCACCAGCAGAGTATGGACTAGCACAGATACGCAGTATTTT. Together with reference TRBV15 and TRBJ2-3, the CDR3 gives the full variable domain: DAMVIQNPRYQVTQFGKPVTLSCSQTLNHNVMYWYQQKSSQAPKLLFHYYDKDFNNEADTPDNFQSRRPNTSFCFLDIRSPGLGDTAMYLCATSRVWTSTDTQYFGPGTRLTVL.

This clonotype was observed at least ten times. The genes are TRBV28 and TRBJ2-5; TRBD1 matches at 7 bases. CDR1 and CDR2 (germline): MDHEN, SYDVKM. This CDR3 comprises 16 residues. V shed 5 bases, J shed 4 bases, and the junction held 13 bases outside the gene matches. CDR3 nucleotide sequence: TGTGCCAGCAGTACGTCCTACAGGGGATGGGGAGAGACCCAGTACTTC. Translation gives CASSTSYRGWGETQYF.

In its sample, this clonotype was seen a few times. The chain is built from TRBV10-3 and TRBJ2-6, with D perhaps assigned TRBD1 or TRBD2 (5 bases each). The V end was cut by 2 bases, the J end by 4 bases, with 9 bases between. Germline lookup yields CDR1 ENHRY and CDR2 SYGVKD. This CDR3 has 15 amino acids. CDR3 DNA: TGTGCCATCAGTGAGCGAGGGGCCGGGGCCAACGTCCTGACTTTC. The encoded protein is CAISERGAGANVLTF.

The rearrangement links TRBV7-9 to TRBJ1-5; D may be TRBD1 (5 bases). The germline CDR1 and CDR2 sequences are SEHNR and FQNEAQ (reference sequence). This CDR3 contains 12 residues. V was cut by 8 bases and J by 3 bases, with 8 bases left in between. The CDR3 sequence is CASGGINQPQHF. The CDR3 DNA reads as TGTGCCAGCGGGGGAATCAATCAGCCCCAGCATTTT. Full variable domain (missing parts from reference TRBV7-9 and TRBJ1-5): DTGVSQNPRHKITKRGQNVTFRCDPISEHNRLYWYRQTLGQGPEFLTYFQNEAQLEKSRLLSDRFSAERPKGSFSTLEIQRTEQGDSAMYLCASGGINQPQHFGDGTRLSIL.

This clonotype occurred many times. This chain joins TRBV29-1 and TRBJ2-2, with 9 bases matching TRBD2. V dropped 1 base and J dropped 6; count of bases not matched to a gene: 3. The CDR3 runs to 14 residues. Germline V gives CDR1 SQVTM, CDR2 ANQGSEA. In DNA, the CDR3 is TGCAGCGTTGAAGGGTTAGCGGGGGCCGGGGAGCTGTTTTTT. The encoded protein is CSVEGLAGAGELFF.

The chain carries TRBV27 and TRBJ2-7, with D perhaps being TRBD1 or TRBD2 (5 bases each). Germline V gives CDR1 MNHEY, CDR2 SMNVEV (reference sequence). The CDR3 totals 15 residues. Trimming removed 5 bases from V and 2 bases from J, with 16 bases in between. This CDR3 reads CASSPRGSLAYEQYF. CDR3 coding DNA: TGTGCCAGCAGTCCCCGGGGCAGCTTAGCCTACGAGCAGTACTTC.

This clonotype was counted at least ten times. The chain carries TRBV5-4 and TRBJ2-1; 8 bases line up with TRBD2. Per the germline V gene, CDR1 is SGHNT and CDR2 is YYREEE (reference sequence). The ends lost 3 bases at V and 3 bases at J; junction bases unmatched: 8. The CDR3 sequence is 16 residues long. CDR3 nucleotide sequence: TGTGCCAGCAGCTGGAAAAGCGGGGGACTCTACAATGAGCAGTTCTTC. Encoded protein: CASSWKSGGLYNEQFF.

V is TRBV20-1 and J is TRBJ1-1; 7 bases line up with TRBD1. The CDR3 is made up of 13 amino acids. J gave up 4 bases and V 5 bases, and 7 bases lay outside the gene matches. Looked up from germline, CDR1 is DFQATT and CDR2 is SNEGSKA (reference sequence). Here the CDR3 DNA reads TGCAGTGCTTGGGACCACAGGGGCACTGAAGCTTTCTTT. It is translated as CSAWDHRGTEAFF.

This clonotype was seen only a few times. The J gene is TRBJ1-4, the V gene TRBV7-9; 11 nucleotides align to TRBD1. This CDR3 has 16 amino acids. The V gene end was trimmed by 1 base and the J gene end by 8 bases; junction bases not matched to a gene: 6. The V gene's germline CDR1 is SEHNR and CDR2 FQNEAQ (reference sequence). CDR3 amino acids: CASSLDPGQGDEKLFF. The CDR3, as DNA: TGTGCCAGCAGCTTAGATCCGGGACAGGGGGACGAAAAACTGTTTTTT.

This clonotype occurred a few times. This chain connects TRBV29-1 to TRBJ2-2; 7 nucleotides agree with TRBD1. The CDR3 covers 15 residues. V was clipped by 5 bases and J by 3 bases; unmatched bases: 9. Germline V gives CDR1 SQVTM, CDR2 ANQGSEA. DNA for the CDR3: TGCAGCGTTACAGGGGCCACCTATGACACCGGGGAGCTGTTTTTT. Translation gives CSVTGATYDTGELFF.

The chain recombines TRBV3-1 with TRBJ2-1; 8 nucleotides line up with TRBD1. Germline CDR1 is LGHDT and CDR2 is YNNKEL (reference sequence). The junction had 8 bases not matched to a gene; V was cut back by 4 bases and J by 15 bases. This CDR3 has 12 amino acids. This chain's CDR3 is CASSLRDRWVFF. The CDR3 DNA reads TGTGCCAGCAGCCTGCGGGACAGGTGGGTGTTCTTC.

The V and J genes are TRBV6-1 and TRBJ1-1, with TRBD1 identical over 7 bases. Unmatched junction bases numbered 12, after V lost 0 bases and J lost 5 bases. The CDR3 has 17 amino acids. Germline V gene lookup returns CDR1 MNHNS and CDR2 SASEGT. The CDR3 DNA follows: TGTGCCAGCAGTGAAGCGCTTCCGGGACAGACGAGGACTGAAGCTTTCTTT. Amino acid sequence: CASSEALPGQTRTEAFF.

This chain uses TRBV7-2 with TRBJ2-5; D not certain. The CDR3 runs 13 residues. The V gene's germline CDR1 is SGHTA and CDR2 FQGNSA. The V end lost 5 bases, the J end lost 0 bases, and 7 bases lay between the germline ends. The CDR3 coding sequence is TGTGCCAGCAGCGGACCGAACCAAGAGACCCAGTACTTC. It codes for CASSGPNQETQYF. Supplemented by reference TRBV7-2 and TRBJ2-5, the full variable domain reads GAGVSQSPSNKVTEKGKDVELRCDPISGHTALYWYRQSLGQGLEFLIYFQGNSAPDKSGLPSDRFSAERTGGSVSTLTIQRTQQEDSAVYLCASSGPNQETQYFGPGTRLLVL.

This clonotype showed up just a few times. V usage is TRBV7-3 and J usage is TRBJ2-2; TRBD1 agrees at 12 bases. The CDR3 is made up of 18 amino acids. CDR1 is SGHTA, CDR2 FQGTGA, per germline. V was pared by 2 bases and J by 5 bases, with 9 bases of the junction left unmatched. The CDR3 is CASSLYPGTGGRTGELFF. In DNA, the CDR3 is TGTGCCAGCAGCTTATACCCCGGGACAGGGGGCAGGACCGGGGAGCTGTTTTTT.

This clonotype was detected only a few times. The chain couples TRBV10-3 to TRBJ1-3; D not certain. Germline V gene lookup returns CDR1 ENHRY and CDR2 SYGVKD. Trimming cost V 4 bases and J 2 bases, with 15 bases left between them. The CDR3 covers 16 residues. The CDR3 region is CAISAGEVSAGNTIYF. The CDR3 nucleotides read TGTGCCATCAGTGCCGGAGAGGTTTCTGCTGGAAACACCATATATTTT.

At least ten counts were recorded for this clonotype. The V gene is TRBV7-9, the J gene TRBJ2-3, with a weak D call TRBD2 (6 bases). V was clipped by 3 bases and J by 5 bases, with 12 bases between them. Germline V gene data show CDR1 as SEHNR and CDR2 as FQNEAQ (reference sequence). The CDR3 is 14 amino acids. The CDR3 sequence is CASSFTGAGDTQYF. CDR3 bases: TGTGCCAGCAGCTTTACGGGAGCGGGAGATACGCAGTATTTT.

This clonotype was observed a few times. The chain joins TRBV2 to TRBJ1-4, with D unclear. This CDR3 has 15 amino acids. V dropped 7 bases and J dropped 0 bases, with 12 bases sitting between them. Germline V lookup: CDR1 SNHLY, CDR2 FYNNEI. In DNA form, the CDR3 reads TGTGCCAGCACGTTGTTGATTGCAACTAATGAAAAACTGTTTTTT. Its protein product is CASTLLIATNEKLFF.

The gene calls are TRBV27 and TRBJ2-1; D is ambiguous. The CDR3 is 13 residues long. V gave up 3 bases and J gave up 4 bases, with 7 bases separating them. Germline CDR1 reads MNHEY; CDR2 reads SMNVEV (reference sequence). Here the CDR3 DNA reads TGTGCCAGCAGTTTGATGCAGTACAATGAGCAGTTCTTC. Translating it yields CASSLMQYNEQFF.

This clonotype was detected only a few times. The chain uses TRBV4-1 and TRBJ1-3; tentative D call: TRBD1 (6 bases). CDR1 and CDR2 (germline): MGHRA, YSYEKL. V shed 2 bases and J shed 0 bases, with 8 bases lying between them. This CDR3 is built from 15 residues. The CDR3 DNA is TGCGCCAGCAGCCAAACAGGGAACTCTGGAAACACCATATATTTT. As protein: CASSQTGNSGNTIYF.

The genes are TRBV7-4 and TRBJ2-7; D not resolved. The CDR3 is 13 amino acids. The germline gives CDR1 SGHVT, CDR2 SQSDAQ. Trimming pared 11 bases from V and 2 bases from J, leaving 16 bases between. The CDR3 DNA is TGTGCCGTCCCCGGGCTACCTACCTACGAGCAGTACTTC. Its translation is CAVPGLPTYEQYF.

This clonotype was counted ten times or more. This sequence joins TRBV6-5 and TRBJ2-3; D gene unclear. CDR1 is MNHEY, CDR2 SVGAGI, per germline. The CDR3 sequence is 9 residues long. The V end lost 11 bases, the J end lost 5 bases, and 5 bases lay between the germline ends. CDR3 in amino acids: CAPEDTQYF. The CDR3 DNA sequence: TGTGCCCCTGAAGATACGCAGTATTTT.

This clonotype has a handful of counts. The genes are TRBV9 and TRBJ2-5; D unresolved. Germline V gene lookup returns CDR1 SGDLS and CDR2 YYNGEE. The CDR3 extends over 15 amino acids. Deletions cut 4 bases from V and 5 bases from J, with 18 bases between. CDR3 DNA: TGTGCCAGCAGCCGAAGTCCCGGAGCCGGGGAGACCCAGTACTTC. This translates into CASSRSPGAGETQYF.

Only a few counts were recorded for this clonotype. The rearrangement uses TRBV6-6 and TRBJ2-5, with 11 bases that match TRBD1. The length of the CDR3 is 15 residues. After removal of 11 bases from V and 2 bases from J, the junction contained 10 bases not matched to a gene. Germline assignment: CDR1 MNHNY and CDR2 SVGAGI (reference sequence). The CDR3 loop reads CAGSGTGGYQETQYF. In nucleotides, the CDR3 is TGTGCCGGATCCGGGACAGGGGGTTATCAAGAGACCCAGTACTTC.

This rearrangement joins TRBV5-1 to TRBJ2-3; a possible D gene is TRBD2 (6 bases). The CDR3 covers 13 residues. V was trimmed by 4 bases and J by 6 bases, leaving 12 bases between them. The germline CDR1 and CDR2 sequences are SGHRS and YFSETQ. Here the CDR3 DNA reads TGCGCCAGCAGCATCCCCGGGAGCGATACGCAGTATTTT. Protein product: CASSIPGSDTQYF.

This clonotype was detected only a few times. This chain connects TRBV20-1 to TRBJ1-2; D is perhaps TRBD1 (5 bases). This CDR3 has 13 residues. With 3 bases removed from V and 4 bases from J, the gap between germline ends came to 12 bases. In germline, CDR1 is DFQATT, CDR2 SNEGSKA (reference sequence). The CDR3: CSARDILTYGYTF. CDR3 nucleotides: TGCAGTGCTAGGGACATCCTAACCTATGGCTACACCTTC.

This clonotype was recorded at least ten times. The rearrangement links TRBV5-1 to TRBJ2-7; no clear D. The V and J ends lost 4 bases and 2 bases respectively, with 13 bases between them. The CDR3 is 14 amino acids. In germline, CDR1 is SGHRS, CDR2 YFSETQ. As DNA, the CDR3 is TGCGCCAGCAGCCCCCTCTCCGGACCCTACGAGCAGTACTTC. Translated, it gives CASSPLSGPYEQYF.